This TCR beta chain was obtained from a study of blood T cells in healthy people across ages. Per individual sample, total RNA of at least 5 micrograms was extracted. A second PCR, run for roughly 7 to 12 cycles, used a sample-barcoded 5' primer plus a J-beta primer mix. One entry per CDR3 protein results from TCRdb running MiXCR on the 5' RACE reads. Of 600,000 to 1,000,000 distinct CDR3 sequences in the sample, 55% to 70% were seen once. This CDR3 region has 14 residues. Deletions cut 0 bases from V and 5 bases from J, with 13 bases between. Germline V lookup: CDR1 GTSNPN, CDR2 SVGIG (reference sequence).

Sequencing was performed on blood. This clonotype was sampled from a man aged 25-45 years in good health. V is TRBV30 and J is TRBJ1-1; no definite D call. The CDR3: CAWSVQPGRTEAFF. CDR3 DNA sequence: TGTGCCTGGAGTGTACAACCTGGAAGAACTGAAGCTTTCTTT.